Each of the 9 T cell receptor beta chains below was sequenced from the same sample in a study of T cells in Graves' hyperthyroidism and ophthalmopathy (dated by TCRdb to about 2019). The library was generated by multiplex PCR. The data were produced on an Illumina HiSeq 2000. The TCR beta CDR3 regions were amplified from the RNA transcripts. The first round of RT-PCR for the TCR CDR3 was performed with the HTBI primer set and the Qiagen OneStep RT-PCR kit. In-frame beta chains were kept once TCRdb had trimmed the public reads at Q25 with fastp and called clones with MiXCR. Rows matching on CDR3 protein sequence are summarized as one entry with the most common DNA and genes. The sample records about 620,000 distinct CDR3 sequences, around 15% of which are singletons. The ten largest clones add up to 3.8% of the sample. Sequenced input: blood. These receptor sequences come from a woman aged 25 to 45 with Graves' hyperthyroidism.

V is TRBV27 and J is TRBJ1-2; D is possibly TRBD1 (5 bases). V was clipped by 5 bases and J by 8 bases, with 21 bases between them. Germline V gene data show CDR1 as MNHEY and CDR2 as SMNVEV (reference sequence). The CDR3 consists of 15 residues. Here the CDR3 reads CASSDEKGIRKGYTF. CDR3 nucleotides: TGTGCCAGCAGTGATGAGAAGGGGATACGGAAAGGCTACACCTTC.

This clonotype was observed many times. The rearrangement links TRBV13 to TRBJ2-7; 15 nucleotides line up with TRBD2. With 5 bases clipped from V and 5 bases from J, the junction kept 10 bases outside the gene matches. CDR3 length equals 17 residues. In germline, CDR1 is PRHDT, CDR2 FYEKMQ (reference sequence). DNA for the CDR3: TGTGCCAGCAGCATCCAAGGACTAGCGGGAGGGGCGGACGAGCAGTACTTC. Protein: CASSIQGLAGGADEQYF. Together with reference TRBV13 and TRBJ2-7, the CDR3 gives the full variable domain: AAGVIQSPRHLIKEKRETATLKCYPIPRHDTVYWYQQGPGQDPQFLISFYEKMQSDKGSIPDRFSAQQFSDYHSELNMSSLELGDSALYFCASSIQGLAGGADEQYFGPGTRLTVT.

This clonotype was seen more than once but under ten times. This chain connects TRBV6-2 or TRBV6-3 to TRBJ2-2, with D possibly matching TRBD2 (5 bases). Germline CDR1 reads MNHEY; CDR2 reads SVGEGT. V dropped 6 bases and J dropped 7 bases, with 12 bases sitting between them. The CDR3 contains 13 residues. CDR3 sequence (DNA): TGTGCCAGCAGCCCCAACGCGGGCGGGGAGCTGTTTTTT. Protein product: CASSPNAGGELFF.

This clonotype was counted ten times or more. The chain employs TRBV7-9 and TRBJ2-3; D not certain. V was pared by 2 bases and J by 5 bases, with 8 bases between. This CDR3 comprises 13 residues. Germline loops: CDR1 SEHNR, CDR2 FQNEAQ (reference sequence). For the CDR3, the DNA is TGTGCCAGCAGCTTAATGGGTGGAGATACGCAGTATTTT. Translated, it gives CASSLMGGDTQYF.

This clonotype was counted a few times. The chain combines TRBV6-1 with TRBJ2-5; 10 bases are shared with TRBD1. The junction had 7 bases not matched to a gene; V was cut back by 7 bases and J by 5 bases. Germline CDR1 and CDR2: MNHNS and SASEGT. This CDR3 has 14 amino acids. In DNA, the CDR3 is TGTGCCAGCAAAAGGACAGGGGGGGGGGAGACCCAGTACTTC. Protein product: CASKRTGGGETQYF.

This clonotype appeared a few times. The chain is built from TRBV5-1 and TRBJ2-2; 7 bases are a match to TRBD2. The germline V gene has CDR1 SGHRS and CDR2 YFSETQ. The CDR3 totals 16 residues. The V gene end was trimmed by 4 bases and the J gene end by 1 base; junction bases not matched to a gene: 7. The CDR3 region is CASSLLGGRNTGELFF. CDR3 nucleotide sequence: TGCGCCAGCAGCCTCTTGGGCGGGAGGAACACCGGGGAGCTGTTTTTT.

This clonotype was counted many times. The V gene is TRBV12-3 or TRBV12-4, the J gene TRBJ2-7; D uncertain. Trimming removed 6 bases from V and 0 bases from J, with 12 bases in between. There are 14 residues in the CDR3. In DNA, the CDR3 is TGTGCCAGCAGCACGACATCTACCTCCTACGAGCAGTACTTC. Encoded protein: CASSTTSTSYEQYF.

In its sample, this clonotype was seen many times. This chain joins TRBV5-6 and TRBJ2-3; TRBD2 is a possible D gene (6 bases). The germline gives CDR1 SGHDT, CDR2 YYEEEE. The CDR3 runs 16 residues. Trimming removed 4 bases from V and 4 bases from J, with 19 bases in between. CDR3: CASSPTSGSTPDTQYF. CDR3 nucleotide sequence: TGTGCCAGCAGCCCGACGAGCGGGTCAACCCCAGATACGCAGTATTTT.

This clonotype showed up many times. This chain links TRBV7-6 with TRBJ1-4; 10 bases match TRBD1. CDR3 length: 15 residues. The germline V gene encodes CDR1 SGHVS and CDR2 FNYEAQ. J was trimmed by 13 bases and V by 5 bases; bases with no gene match: 13. The chain's CDR3 is CASSPRTGGVSGLFF. CDR3 nucleotide sequence: TGTGCCAGCAGCCCCCGGACAGGGGGAGTGTCGGGACTGTTTTTT.